The 21 T cell receptor beta chains listed next were all sequenced from one sample in a study of vaccination and CD4 T cells after COVID-19. The treatment here: roughly 10-day PBMC culture with coronavirus spike peptide pools or control peptides (ViraFEST assay). The unexposed donor's CD4+ T cells were collected before the COVID-19 pandemic (2011-2018). No antigens are known for them. The Oncomine TCR Beta short-read assay was applied to DNA of cultured CD4+ T cells. TCRdb analysed the PCR reads with MiXCR anew, one entry per CDR3 protein. The data hold several thousand distinct CDR3 sequences, with roughly 43% observed a single time. Sequenced sample: CD4+ T cells from blood, cultured in vitro. The receptors derive from a human donor in good health.

CDR3 in DNA: TGTGCCAGCAGCTTAACACCCCTAGGCACTGAAGCTTTCTTT. Amino acids: CASSLTPLGTEAFF. The chain is built from TRBV7-9 and TRBJ1-1, with D uncertain. The V and J ends lost 2 bases and 4 bases respectively, with 11 bases between them. This CDR3 comprises 14 residues. Germline CDR1 is SEHNR and CDR2 is FQNEAQ (reference sequence).

The CDR3 DNA reads as TGTGCCAGCAGCGCGGGGACAGGGCACACCGGGGAGCTGTTTTTT. It is translated as CASSAGTGHTGELFF. The chain carries TRBV7-9 and TRBJ2-2, with 9 bases aligning to TRBD1. V lost 5 bases, J lost 3 bases, and 4 bases stayed unmatched. CDR3 length: 15 residues. CDR1 SEHNR and CDR2 FQNEAQ come from the germline V gene (reference sequence).

This clonotype was found a few times. The V call is TRBV19, the J call TRBJ1-1; 9 nucleotides agree with TRBD1. V was clipped by 4 bases and J by 1 base; unmatched bases: 4. This CDR3 region has 15 residues. In germline, CDR1 is LNHDA, CDR2 SQIVND (reference sequence). CDR3 DNA sequence: TGTGCCAGTAGTACCTCGGGACAGGGGAACACTGAAGCTTTCTTT. Encoded protein: CASSTSGQGNTEAFF.

The gene calls are TRBV11-3 and TRBJ2-1, with 12 positions matching TRBD2. The CDR3 contains 15 residues. Germline CDR1 and CDR2: SGHNT and YENEEA. J gave up 9 bases and V 2 bases, and 5 bases lay outside the gene matches. The CDR3: CASSLLAGGVSEQFF. The CDR3 DNA reads as TGTGCCAGCAGCTTACTAGCGGGAGGGGTAAGTGAGCAGTTCTTC.

The chain combines TRBV19 with TRBJ1-1; no definite D call. Germline assignment: CDR1 LNHDA and CDR2 SQIVND (reference sequence). The V end lost 7 bases, the J end lost 7 bases, and 16 bases lay between the germline ends. This CDR3 region has 13 residues. CDR3 sequence reads: CASTPPPQIEAFF. The CDR3 DNA reads as TGTGCCAGTACCCCCCCCCCGCAGATTGAAGCTTTCTTT.

This CDR3 reads CASSGVYGQPQHF. Written as DNA, the CDR3 is TGTGCCAGTAGTGGGGTTTATGGTCAGCCCCAGCATTTT. V usage is TRBV19 and J usage is TRBJ1-5; D call uncertain. Trimming left V 5 bases short and J 6 bases short, with 11 bases between. This CDR3 contains 13 residues. Germline-derived CDR1 and CDR2 are LNHDA and SQIVND (reference sequence). Looking up the rest from reference TRBV19 and TRBJ1-5 gives the full variable domain: DGGITQSPKYLFRKEGQNVTLSCEQNLNHDAMYWYRQDPGQGLRLIYYSQIVNDFQKGDIAEGYSVSREKKESFPLTVTSAQKNPTAFYLCASSGVYGQPQHFGDGTRLSIL.

The chain links TRBV28 to TRBJ1-1; D may be TRBD1 (5 bases). Germline assignment: CDR1 MDHEN and CDR2 SYDVKM. Trimming removed 7 bases at V and 1 base at J, with 22 bases between. The CDR3 runs 17 residues. Written as DNA, the CDR3 is TGTGCCAGCACCCTTGGGGGGGTCCCCCGGAAGAACACTGAAGCTTTCTTT. Its protein is CASTLGGVPRKNTEAFF.

This chain uses TRBV5-1 with TRBJ1-2; D possibly corresponds to TRBD1 (5 bases). The length of the CDR3 is 15 residues. CDR1 and CDR2 from the germline V gene are SGHRS and YFSETQ. V dropped 1 base and J dropped 3 bases, with 13 bases sitting between them. The CDR3 DNA reads as TGCGCCAGCAGCTTGACCCGGGGCGAGGACTATGGCTACACCTTC. This sequence encodes CASSLTRGEDYGYTF.

The chain combines TRBV27 with TRBJ2-5; 14 bases fit TRBD2. The trim removed 8 bases at V and 5 bases at J, leaving 4 bases unmatched. Germline V gene lookup returns CDR1 MNHEY and CDR2 SMNVEV (reference sequence). The CDR3 length is 14 residues. CDR3 DNA: TGTGCCAGCGCGGGACTAGCGGGAGCGGAGACCCAGTACTTC. Its protein is CASAGLAGAETQYF.

This clonotype was counted only a few times. The chain carries TRBV21-1 and TRBJ2-2; the D call TRBD1 from the table was never checked on the DNA. TRBV21-1 is tagged as a pseudogene. The CDR3 contains 16 residues. CDR3 in amino acids: CARPDRGFVGTGELFF. As DNA, the CDR3 is TGTGCCAGACCCGACAGGGGGTTTGTAGGCACCGGGGAGCTGTTTTTT.

This clonotype was counted a few times. The chain links TRBV6-1 to TRBJ1-5, with D maybe TRBD1 (6 bases). Germline V CDR1 and CDR2: MNHNS, SASEGT. The CDR3 totals 14 residues. V dropped 0 bases and J dropped 4 bases, with 7 bases sitting between them. CDR3 coding DNA: TGTGCCAGCAGTGAAGCGGACAGTAATCAGCCCCAGCATTTT. Translation gives CASSEADSNQPQHF.

The rearrangement links TRBV20-1 to TRBJ2-7; TRBD2 aligns across 8 bases. This CDR3 is built from 13 residues. Germline CDR1 and CDR2: DFQATT and SNEGSKA (reference sequence). Losses at the gene ends were 3 bases for V and 3 bases for J; bases not matched to a gene: 4. CDR3 nucleotides: TGCAGTGCTAGTCAGGCGGGAGGCTACGAGCAGTACTTC. This sequence encodes CSASQAGGYEQYF.

The CDR3 protein is CASSLHRANTEAFF. Here the CDR3 DNA reads TGTGCCAGCAGCTTACACAGGGCTAACACTGAAGCTTTCTTT. The chain joins TRBV11-2 to TRBJ1-1; the D gene is possibly TRBD1 (6 bases). V gave up 2 bases and J gave up 2 bases, with 9 bases separating them. Germline CDR1 is SGHAT and CDR2 is FQNNGV. The CDR3 sequence is 14 residues long. The whole variable domain, filled in from reference TRBV11-2 and TRBJ1-1, reads EAGVAQSPRYKIIEKRQSVAFWCNPISGHATLYWYQQILGQGPKLLIQFQNNGVVDDSQLPKDRFSAERLKGVDSTLKIQPAKLEDSAVYLCASSLHRANTEAFFGQGTRLTVV.

This clonotype was seen a few times. The chain uses TRBV20-1 and TRBJ2-3; D might be TRBD2 (5 bases). Between the trimmed V and J ends, which lost 6 bases and 2 bases, there was a span of 18 bases. The CDR3 totals 15 residues. In germline, CDR1 is DFQATT, CDR2 SNEGSKA (reference sequence). In DNA form, the CDR3 reads TGCAGTGCAAGGTCAGGAGGCCTTTCCACAGATACGCAGTATTTT. Translation gives CSARSGGLSTDTQYF.

This chain links TRBV7-9 with TRBJ1-6; D is unclear. Trimming took off 3 bases at V and 4 bases at J, with 13 bases between the two ends. Germline CDR1 SEHNR, CDR2 FQNEAQ (reference sequence). CDR3 length: 16 amino acids. The CDR3 region has the DNA TGTGCCAGCAGCTTGAAGGACGGCGGTTATAATTCACCCCTCCACTTT. The encoded protein is CASSLKDGGYNSPLHF.

The J gene is TRBJ2-3, the V gene TRBV10-3; D is perhaps TRBD1 or TRBD2 (5 bases each). V dropped 8 bases and J dropped 4 bases, with 25 bases sitting between them. CDR3 length equals 17 residues. The V gene's germline CDR1 is ENHRY and CDR2 SYGVKD. The CDR3 coding sequence is TGTGCCATCTCTATCGACCGGGGCTCTGGTGCCGCAGATACGCAGTATTTT. As protein: CAISIDRGSGAADTQYF.

The rearrangement uses TRBV5-1 and TRBJ2-7; TRBD2 matches 12 bases. The CDR3 sequence is 16 residues long. V lost 0 bases to trimming and J lost 6 bases; unmatched junction nucleotides: 7. Germline CDR1 SGHRS, CDR2 YFSETQ. The DNA for the CDR3 is TGCGCCAGCAGCTTGGTAGTGACTAGCGGGAGTGGCGAGCAGTACTTC. Its translation is CASSLVVTSGSGEQYF.

This clonotype was seen more than once but under ten times. The chain recombines TRBV6-2 or TRBV6-3 with TRBJ1-5; TRBD1 is a possible D gene (5 bases). Germline CDR1 is MNHEY and CDR2 is SVGEGT. The CDR3 has 14 amino acids. Trimming cost V 7 bases and J 5 bases, with 15 bases left between them. The DNA for the CDR3 is TGTGCCAGCACCCAAACACCAGGGTATCAGCCCCAGCATTTT. Amino acids: CASTQTPGYQPQHF.

This chain links TRBV5-4 with TRBJ1-2; D is perhaps TRBD1 (6 bases). Germline V lookup: CDR1 SGHNT, CDR2 YYREEE (reference sequence). The CDR3 sequence is 14 residues long. V was trimmed by 4 bases and J by 4 bases, leaving 14 bases between them. The CDR3, as DNA: TGTGCCAGCAGCACCGACAGGCGGGGCTATGGCTACACCTTC. Residues: CASSTDRRGYGYTF.

The rearrangement links TRBV19 to TRBJ1-2; D ambiguous. Germline values: CDR1 LNHDA, CDR2 SQIVND (reference sequence). The germline V and J ends were trimmed by 6 bases and 7 bases, with 12 bases remaining between them. This CDR3 comprises 12 residues. The CDR3 nucleotides are TGTGCCAGTAGGCTGGGAGGTAGTGGCTACACCTTC. Amino acids: CASRLGGSGYTF.

The chain links TRBV28 to TRBJ2-7; D not certain. CDR3 length: 13 amino acids. Trimming took 7 bases from V and 0 from J, leaving 10 bases between them. Germline CDR1 is MDHEN and CDR2 is SYDVKM. The DNA of the CDR3 is TGTGCCAGCACGGGCAGGAGCTCCTACGAGCAGTACTTC. Translated, it gives CASTGRSSYEQYF.